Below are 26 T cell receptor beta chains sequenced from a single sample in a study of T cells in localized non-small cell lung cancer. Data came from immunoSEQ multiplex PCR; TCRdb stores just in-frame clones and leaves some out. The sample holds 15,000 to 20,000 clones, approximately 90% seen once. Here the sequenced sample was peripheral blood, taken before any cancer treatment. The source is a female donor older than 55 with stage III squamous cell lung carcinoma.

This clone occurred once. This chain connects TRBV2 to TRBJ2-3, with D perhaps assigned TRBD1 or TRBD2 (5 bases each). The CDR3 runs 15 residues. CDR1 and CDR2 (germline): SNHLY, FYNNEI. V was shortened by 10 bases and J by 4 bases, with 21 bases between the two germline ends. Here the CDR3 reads CATHVARQSSDTQYF. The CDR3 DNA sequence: TGTGCCACCCACGTAGCGCGACAGTCTTCAGATACGCAGTATTTT.

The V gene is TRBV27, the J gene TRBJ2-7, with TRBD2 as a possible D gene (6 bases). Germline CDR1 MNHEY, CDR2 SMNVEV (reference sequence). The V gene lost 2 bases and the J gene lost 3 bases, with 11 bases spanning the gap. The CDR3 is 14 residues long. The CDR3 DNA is TGTGCCAGCAGTTTAGGTCCGGGAGTCTACGAGCAGTACTTC. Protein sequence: CASSLGPGVYEQYF.

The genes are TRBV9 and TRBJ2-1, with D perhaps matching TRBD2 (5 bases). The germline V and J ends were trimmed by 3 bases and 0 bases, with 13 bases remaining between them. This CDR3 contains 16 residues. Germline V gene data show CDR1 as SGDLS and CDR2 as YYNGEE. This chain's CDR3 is CASSGVLGSSYNEQFF. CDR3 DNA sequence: TGTGCCAGCAGCGGAGTACTGGGGAGCTCCTACAATGAGCAGTTCTTC.

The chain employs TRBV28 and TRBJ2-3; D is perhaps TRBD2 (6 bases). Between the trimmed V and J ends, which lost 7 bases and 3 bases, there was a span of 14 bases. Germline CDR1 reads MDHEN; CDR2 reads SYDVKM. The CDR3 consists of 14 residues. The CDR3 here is CASMEGRKTDTQYF. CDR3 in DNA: TGTGCCAGCATGGAGGGGAGGAAAACAGATACGCAGTATTTT.

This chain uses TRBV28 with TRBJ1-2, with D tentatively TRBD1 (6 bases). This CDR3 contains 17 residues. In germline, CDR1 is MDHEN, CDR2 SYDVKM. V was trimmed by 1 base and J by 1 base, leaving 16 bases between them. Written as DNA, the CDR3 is TGTGCCAGCAGTTTATCCCGACTTCCCAGGGGTAACTATGGCTACACCTTC. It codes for CASSLSRLPRGNYGYTF.

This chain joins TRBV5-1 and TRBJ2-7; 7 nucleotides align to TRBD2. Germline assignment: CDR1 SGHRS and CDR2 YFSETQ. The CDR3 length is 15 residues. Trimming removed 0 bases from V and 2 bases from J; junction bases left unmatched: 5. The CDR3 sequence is CASSLGGTNPYEQYF. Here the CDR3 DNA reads TGCGCCAGCAGCTTGGGCGGGACTAATCCCTACGAGCAGTACTTC.

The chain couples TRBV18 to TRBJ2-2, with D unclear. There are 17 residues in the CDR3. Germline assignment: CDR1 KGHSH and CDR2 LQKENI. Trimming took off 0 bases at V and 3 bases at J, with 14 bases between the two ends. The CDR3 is CASSPPRYGSDTGELFF. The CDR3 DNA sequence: TGTGCCAGCTCACCACCGAGGTACGGGTCGGACACCGGGGAGCTGTTTTTT.

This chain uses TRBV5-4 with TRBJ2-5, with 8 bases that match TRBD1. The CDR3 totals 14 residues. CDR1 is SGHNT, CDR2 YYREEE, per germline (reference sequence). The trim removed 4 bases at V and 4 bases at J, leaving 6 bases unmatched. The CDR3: CASSPGQGRETQYF. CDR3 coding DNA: TGTGCCAGCAGCCCCGGACAGGGACGAGAGACCCAGTACTTC.

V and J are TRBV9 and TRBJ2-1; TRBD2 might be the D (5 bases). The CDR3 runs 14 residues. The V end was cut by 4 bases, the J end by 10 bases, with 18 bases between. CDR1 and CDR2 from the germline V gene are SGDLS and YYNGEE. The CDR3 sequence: CASSPRTPEKEQFF. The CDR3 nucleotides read TGTGCCAGCAGCCCGAGGACTCCAGAGAAGGAGCAGTTCTTC.

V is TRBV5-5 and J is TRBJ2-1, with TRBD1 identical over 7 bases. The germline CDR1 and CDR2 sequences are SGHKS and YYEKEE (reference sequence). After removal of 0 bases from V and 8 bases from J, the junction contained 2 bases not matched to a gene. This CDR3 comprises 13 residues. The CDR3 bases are TGTGCCAGCAGCTTGGACAGGGGAGATGAGCAGTTCTTC. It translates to CASSLDRGDEQFF.

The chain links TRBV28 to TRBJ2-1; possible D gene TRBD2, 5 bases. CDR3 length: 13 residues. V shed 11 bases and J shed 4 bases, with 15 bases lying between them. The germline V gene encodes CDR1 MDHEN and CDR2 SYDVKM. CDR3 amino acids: CASQRLLYNEQFF. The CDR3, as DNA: TGTGCCTCCCAGCGGCTACTATACAATGAGCAGTTCTTC.

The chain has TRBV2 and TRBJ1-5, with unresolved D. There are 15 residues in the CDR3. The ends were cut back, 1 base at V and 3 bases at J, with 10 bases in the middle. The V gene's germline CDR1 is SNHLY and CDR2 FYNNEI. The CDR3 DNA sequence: TGTGCCAGCAGTGAAGACCGGTTATTCAATCAGCCCCAGCATTTT. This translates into CASSEDRLFNQPQHF.

The DNA of the CDR3 is TGCGCCAGCAGCCGGACTACTGGGGCGGGAAACACCATATATTTT. Protein sequence: CASSRTTGAGNTIYF. V usage is TRBV4-1 and J usage is TRBJ1-3; weak D call: TRBD1 (5 bases). V dropped 4 bases and J dropped 4 bases, with 14 bases sitting between them. The CDR3 sequence is 15 residues long. The germline V gene encodes CDR1 MGHRA and CDR2 YSYEKL.

The CDR3 nucleotides read TGTGCCAGCAGCGTAGCAGCGGAGAACACCGGGGAGCTGTTTTTT. It specifies CASSVAAENTGELFF. The rearrangement links TRBV9 to TRBJ2-2; D possibly corresponds to TRBD2 (5 bases). Germline lookup yields CDR1 SGDLS and CDR2 YYNGEE. The CDR3 runs to 15 residues. V lost 0 bases to trimming and J lost 1 base, with 7 bases between them.

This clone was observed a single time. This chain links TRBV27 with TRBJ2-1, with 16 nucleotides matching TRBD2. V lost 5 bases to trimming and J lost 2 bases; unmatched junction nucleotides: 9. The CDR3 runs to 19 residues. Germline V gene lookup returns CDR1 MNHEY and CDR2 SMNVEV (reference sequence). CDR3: CASSGTSGRAGGTYNEQFF. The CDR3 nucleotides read TGTGCCAGCAGTGGGACTAGCGGGAGGGCCGGAGGTACCTACAATGAGCAGTTCTTC.

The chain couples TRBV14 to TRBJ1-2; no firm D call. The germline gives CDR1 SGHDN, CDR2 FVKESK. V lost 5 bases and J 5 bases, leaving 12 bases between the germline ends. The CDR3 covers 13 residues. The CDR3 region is CASSLSSEYGYTF. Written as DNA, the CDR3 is TGTGCCAGCAGCTTATCTAGTGAATATGGCTACACCTTC.

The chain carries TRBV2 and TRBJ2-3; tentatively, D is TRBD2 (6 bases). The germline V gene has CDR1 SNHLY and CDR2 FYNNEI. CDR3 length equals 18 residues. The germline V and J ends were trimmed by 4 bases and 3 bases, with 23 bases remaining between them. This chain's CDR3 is CASSAQGRLASGTDTQYF. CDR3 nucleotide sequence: TGTGCCAGCAGTGCACAAGGTCGCCTAGCGAGTGGGACAGATACGCAGTATTTT.

Here the CDR3 reads CASSQGMNTEAFF. Written as DNA, the CDR3 is TGTGCCAGCAGCCAAGGGATGAACACTGAAGCTTTCTTT. J is TRBJ1-1 and V is TRBV4-2, with D uncertain. In germline, CDR1 is LGHNA, CDR2 YNFKEQ. There are 13 residues in the CDR3. V dropped 1 base and J dropped 0 bases, with 3 bases sitting between them.

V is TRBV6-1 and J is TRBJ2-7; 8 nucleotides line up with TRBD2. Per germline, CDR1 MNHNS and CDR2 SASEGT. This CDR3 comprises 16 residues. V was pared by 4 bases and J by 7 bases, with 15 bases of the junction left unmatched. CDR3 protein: CASSGLAGLGTGEQYF. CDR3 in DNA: TGTGCCAGCAGTGGCCTAGCGGGCCTAGGCACGGGGGAGCAGTACTTC.

The DNA of the CDR3 is TGTGCCAGCAACCAGGGTCTAAATGAAAAACTGTTTTTT. Amino acids: CASNQGLNEKLFF. V is TRBV14 and J is TRBJ1-4, with D possibly TRBD1 on 5 matching bases. Trimming shortened V by 7 bases and J by 5 bases, and 11 bases separated the two germline ends. Germline lookup yields CDR1 SGHDN and CDR2 FVKESK. CDR3 length: 13 amino acids.

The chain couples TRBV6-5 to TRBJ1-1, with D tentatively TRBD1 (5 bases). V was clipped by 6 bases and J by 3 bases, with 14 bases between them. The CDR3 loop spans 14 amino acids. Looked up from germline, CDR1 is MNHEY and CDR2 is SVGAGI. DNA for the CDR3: TGTGCCAGCAGCCGAGGGACGCTCGACACTGAAGCTTTCTTT. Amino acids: CASSRGTLDTEAFF.

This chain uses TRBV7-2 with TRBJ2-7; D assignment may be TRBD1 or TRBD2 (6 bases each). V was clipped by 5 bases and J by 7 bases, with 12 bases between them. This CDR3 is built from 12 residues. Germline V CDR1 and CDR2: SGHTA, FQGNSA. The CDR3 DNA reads TGTGCCAGCAGCCCCGGGGGCCCTGAGCAGTACTTC. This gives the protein CASSPGGPEQYF.

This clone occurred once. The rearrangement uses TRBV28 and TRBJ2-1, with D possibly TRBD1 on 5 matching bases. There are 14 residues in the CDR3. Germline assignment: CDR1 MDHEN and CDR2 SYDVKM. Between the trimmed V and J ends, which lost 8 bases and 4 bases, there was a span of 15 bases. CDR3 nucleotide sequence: TGTGCCAGCGGGAACGCACAGGAATACAATGAGCAGTTCTTC. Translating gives CASGNAQEYNEQFF.

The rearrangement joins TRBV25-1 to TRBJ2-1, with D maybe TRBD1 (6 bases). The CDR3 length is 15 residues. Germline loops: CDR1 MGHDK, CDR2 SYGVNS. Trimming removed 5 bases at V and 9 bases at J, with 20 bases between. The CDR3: CASSRKTGSGGEQFF. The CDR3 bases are TGTGCCAGCAGTAGAAAGACAGGCTCAGGAGGTGAGCAGTTCTTC.

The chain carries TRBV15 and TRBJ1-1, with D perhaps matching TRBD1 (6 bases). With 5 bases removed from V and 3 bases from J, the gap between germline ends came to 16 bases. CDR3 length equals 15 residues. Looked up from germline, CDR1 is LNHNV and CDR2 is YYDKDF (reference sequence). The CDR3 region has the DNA TGTGCCACCAGCCCCAGGATATCAGGGGACACTGAAGCTTTCTTT. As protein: CATSPRISGDTEAFF. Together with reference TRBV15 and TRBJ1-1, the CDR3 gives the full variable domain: DAMVIQNPRYQVTQFGKPVTLSCSQTLNHNVMYWYQQKSSQAPKLLFHYYDKDFNNEADTPDNFQSRRPNTSFCFLDIRSPGLGDTAMYLCATSPRISGDTEAFFGQGTRLTVV.

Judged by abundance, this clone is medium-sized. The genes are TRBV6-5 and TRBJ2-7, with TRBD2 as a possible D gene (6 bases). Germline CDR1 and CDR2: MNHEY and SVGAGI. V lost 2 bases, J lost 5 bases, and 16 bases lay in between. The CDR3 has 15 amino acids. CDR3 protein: CASSYRGIRVDEQYF. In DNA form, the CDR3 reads TGTGCCAGCAGTTACCGGGGGATCCGAGTTGACGAGCAGTACTTC.